This T cell receptor (beta chain) emerged from a study of technical replicates of blood from a handful of donors. Clones were read by immunoSEQ multiplex PCR, and TCRdb kept only the in-frame ones, dropping some. Of some 80,000 clones in the sample, roughly 94% are singletons; the top ten hold 0.38%. V trimming: 1 base; J trimming: 2 bases; junction bases outside the gene matches: 4. The germline V gene encodes CDR1 SGHDT and CDR2 YYEEEE. The CDR3 totals 15 residues. This sequence was found in a human donor in good health. Sequenced material: T cells isolated from PBMCs. The chain carries TRBV5-6 and TRBJ2-7; 9 positions match TRBD1. CDR3 loop: CASSLPGQGTYEQYF. The CDR3 bases are TGTGCCAGCAGCTTGCCGGGACAGGGAACCTACGAGCAGTACTTC.